One T cell receptor (beta chain) is described in this entry. This clonotype was observed a few times. Its antigen specificity is not known. There are no base qualities to consult, and no much larger clone falls within one base. This specimen comes from a study of human T cells and chemical hapten exposure (dated by TCRdb to the early 2020s). About the full investigation: Libraries were pooled for sequencing, and per-sample TCR yields varied mainly because of small differences in library volumes within the pool. In alopecia patients, the study followed how the peripheral blood TCR repertoire changed in vivo over primary and secondary sensitization to diphenylcyclopropenone (DPC), a hapten. Paper-wide results and their limitations: The number of TCRs above 1 in 1000 frequency did not change with DPC sensitization; there was no evidence of global repertoire structure alterations. Repeated subsampling changed both the strength of the expansion versus patch-test correlation and the threshold at which the correlation became significant.

Total RNA was extracted from unfractionated whole blood that had been collected in Tempus Blood RNA tubes. About five healthy volunteers were used as TCR sequencing controls and were bled at day 0, 2 weeks and 6 weeks. Between the V and J ends, shortened by 0 bases and 7 bases respectively, the junction contains 16 bases. Counted from cysteine to phenylalanine, this CDR3 has 15 amino acids. Only CDR3 DNA is held: 45 bases, read in frame from base 1. The germline V gene yields SGHRS for CDR1 and YFSETQ for CDR2. During library preparation, unique molecular identifiers were attached to individual cDNA molecules so that TCRs could be counted in a quantitative, reproducible way. For every blood RNA sample, sequencing covered both the TCR alpha and TCR beta chains. Per the source publication's procedure: The median number of TCRs per sample was roughly 98,000, ranging from roughly 23,224 to 690,600. V, J and CDR3 annotation of the TCR reads was performed with the Decombinator software suite. To make PS versus PT1 abundance plots, every sample was subsampled to the same number of TCRs (28,000). TCRs were defined as expanded if absent before sensitization and observed at least eight times at the 2-week time point. The raw public reads went through TCRdb reprocessing: fastp at Q25, MiXCR clone calling, in-frame beta chains kept. Rows are unified per CDR3 protein, each entry keeping the most common DNA and genes. The V and J calls follow TCRdb's processing rather than the paper's. The sample table records 100,000 to 150,000 distinct CDR3 sequences; approximately 9.3% of these occur just once. Together, the top ten hold around 1.5% of the sample.

Input material: whole blood. The chain uses TRBV5-1 and TRBJ2-5; the D segment could be TRBD2, given 6 matching bases. The TCR comes from a human donor in good health. Some clones in this sample may be carry-over from other donors' samples. Donor details come from another sample of the same person, matched by shared clones. DNA sequence: TGCGCCAGCAGCTTGGAGACGACTAGAGAAGGGACCCAGTACTTC. Translated, it gives CASSLETTREGTQYF.